Listed below are T cell receptor beta chains from one sample, sequenced in a study of blood T cell repertoires in COVID-19. Some clones are missing from TCRdb's copy, which holds only in-frame ones; the method was immunoSEQ multiplex PCR. The sample gives fewer than 110,000 clones, over 75% of which show up once; 11% is in the top ten. Specimen: peripheral blood. The receptor set was obtained from a woman aged 25 to 39 with acute or convalescent COVID-19. Each CDR3 is given with its conserved first and last residue. A D gene is named only where the DNA matches it firmly. Clone size appears in some rows only: once, few, many, or a class for an expanded clone.

-	-	TRBJ1-6	TRBV12-3/TRBV12-4	CASSTGSPLHF	TGTGCCAGCAGTACAGGGTCACCCCTCCACTTT
TRBD1	-	TRBJ2-7	TRBV18	CASSLRRQGANYEQYF	TGTGCCAGCTCACTCAGACGACAGGGGGCGAACTACGAGCAGTACTTC
-	-	TRBJ2-3	TRBV27	CASSLYYQRDTQYF	TGTGCCAGCAGTTTATACTATCAGAGAGATACGCAGTATTTT
-	-	TRBJ1-1	TRBV13	CASSFQGKGTEAFF	TGTGCCAGCAGCTTCCAGGGAAAGGGCACTGAAGCTTTCTTT
TRBD1	-	TRBJ2-1	TRBV28	CASSPAGDRGNNEQFF	TGTGCCAGCAGTCCCGCGGGGGACAGGGGGAACAATGAGCAGTTCTTC
TRBD2	-	TRBJ2-1	TRBV9	CASSARDYVYNEQFF	TGTGCCAGCAGCGCTCGGGACTACGTATACAATGAGCAGTTCTTC
-	few	TRBJ2-1	TRBV5-6	CASIPGFGSYNEQFF	TGTGCCAGCATCCCGGGGTTTGGGTCCTACAATGAGCAGTTCTTC
-	-	TRBJ2-3	TRBV5-1	CASSLVGSRGDTQYF	TGCGCCAGCAGCTTGGTTGGGTCCCGAGGAGATACGCAGTATTTT
-	-	TRBJ1-2	TRBV9	CASSPPGTNYGYTF	TGTGCCAGCAGCCCACCGGGGACTAACTATGGCTACACCTTC
TRBD1	-	TRBJ1-1	TRBV14	CASSQQGATEAFF	TGTGCCAGCAGCCAGCAGGGGGCCACTGAAGCTTTCTTT
-	-	TRBJ2-3	TRBV9	CASSVGTYPNTDTQYF	TGTGCCAGCAGCGTAGGTACCTATCCTAACACAGATACGCAGTATTTT